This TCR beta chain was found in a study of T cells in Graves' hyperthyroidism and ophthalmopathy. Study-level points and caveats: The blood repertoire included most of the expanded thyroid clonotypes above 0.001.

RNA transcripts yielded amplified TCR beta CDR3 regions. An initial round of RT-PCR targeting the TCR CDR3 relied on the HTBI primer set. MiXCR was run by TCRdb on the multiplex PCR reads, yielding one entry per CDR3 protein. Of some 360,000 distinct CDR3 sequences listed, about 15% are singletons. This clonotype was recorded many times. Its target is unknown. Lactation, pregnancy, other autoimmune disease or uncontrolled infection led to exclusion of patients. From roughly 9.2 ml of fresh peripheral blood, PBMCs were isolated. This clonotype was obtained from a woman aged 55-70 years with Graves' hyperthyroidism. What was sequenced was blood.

The CDR3, as DNA: TGTGCCAGCAGCTTATATACGGGGGCGCCTCCCAGTGAAGCTTTCTTT. Amino acid sequence: CASSLYTGAPPSEAFF. The J gene is TRBJ1-1, the V gene TRBV7-2, with D perhaps TRBD1 (6 bases). The CDR3 loop spans 16 amino acids. Germline CDR1 SGHTA, CDR2 FQGNSA. V lost 2 bases and J 7 bases, leaving 20 bases between the germline ends.